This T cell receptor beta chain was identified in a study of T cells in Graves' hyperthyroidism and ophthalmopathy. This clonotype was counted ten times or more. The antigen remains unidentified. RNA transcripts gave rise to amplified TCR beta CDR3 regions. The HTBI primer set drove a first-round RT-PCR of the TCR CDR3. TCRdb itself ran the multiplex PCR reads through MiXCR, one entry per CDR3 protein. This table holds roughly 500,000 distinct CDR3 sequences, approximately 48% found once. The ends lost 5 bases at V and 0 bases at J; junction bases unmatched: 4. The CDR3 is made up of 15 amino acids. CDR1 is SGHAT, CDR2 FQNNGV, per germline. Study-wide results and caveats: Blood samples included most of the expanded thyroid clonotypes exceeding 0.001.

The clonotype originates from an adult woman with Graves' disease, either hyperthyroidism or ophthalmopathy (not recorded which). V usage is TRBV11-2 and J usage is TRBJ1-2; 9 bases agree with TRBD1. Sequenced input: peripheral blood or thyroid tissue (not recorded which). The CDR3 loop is CASSLRTGANYGYTF. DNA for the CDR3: TGTGCCAGCAGCCTACGGACAGGGGCTAACTATGGCTACACCTTC.